The 25 T cell receptor beta chains below come from one sample, sequenced in a study of T-cell reconstitution after alpha-beta-depleted transplantation in children (dated by TCRdb to 2016 to 2018). Libraries were made using PCR. Sequencing relied on an Illumina HiSeq 2500. TCR library preparation used molecular barcoding, with unique molecular identifiers applied to normalize quantification of the TCRbeta repertoire. TCRdb handled the public reads itself, with Q25 trimming in fastp and clone calling in MiXCR, and kept productive beta chains. Entries that share a CDR3 protein sequence are merged under the most common genes and DNA. The table for this sample lists a few hundred thousand distinct CDR3 sequences; about a quarter of them were counted only once. The top ten clones comprise approximately 39% of the sample. Explained via the paper, the treatment or condition label denotes: allogeneic hematopoietic cell transplantation with graft depleted of TCRalphabeta T cells and CD19 B cells.

This sample comprised PBMCs, obtained before TCRalphabeta/CD19-depleted stem cell transplant. Receptors were obtained from a boy under two years old with Wiskott-Aldrich syndrome, due to receive a stem cell transplant.

The chain uses TRBV20-1 and TRBJ2-7; no definite D call. The V gene's germline CDR1 is DFQATT and CDR2 SNEGSKA (reference sequence). This CDR3 is built from 13 residues. V was shortened by 1 base and J by 0 bases, with 7 bases between the two germline ends. As DNA, the CDR3 is TGCAGTGCTAGAGCAGCACCCTCCTACGAGCAGTACTTC. Translation gives CSARAAPSYEQYF.

The chain has TRBV11-2 and TRBJ1-1; the D gene is possibly TRBD1 (6 bases). V gave up 0 bases and J gave up 10 bases, with 33 bases separating them. CDR1 and CDR2 from the germline V gene are SGHAT and FQNNGV. The CDR3 runs to 20 residues. The CDR3 loop reads CASSLDPTGRVKQGGWVAFF. The DNA for the CDR3 is TGTGCCAGCAGCTTAGACCCCACCGGACGGGTAAAACAGGGCGGTTGGGTAGCTTTCTTT.

The chain combines TRBV12-3 or TRBV12-4 with TRBJ2-7, with D uncertain. V dropped 3 bases and J dropped 3 bases, with 12 bases sitting between them. The CDR3 covers 14 residues. The CDR3 region is CASSLQAGRYEQYF. The CDR3 nucleotides are TGTGCCAGCAGTTTGCAGGCAGGTCGCTACGAGCAGTACTTC.

This clonotype has a handful of counts. The chain uses TRBV29-1 and TRBJ2-1; 10 nucleotides line up with TRBD2. Germline CDR1 reads SQVTM; CDR2 reads ANQGSEA. The CDR3 contains 16 residues. The trim removed 6 bases at V and 7 bases at J, leaving 15 bases unmatched. The CDR3 is CSVPRPSGRVWNEQFF. The CDR3 DNA follows: TGCAGCGTCCCACGCCCCAGCGGGAGGGTGTGGAATGAGCAGTTCTTC.

This clonotype was seen a few times. CDR3 coding DNA: TGTGCCAGTACCTCTGGACTAGCCGCGGGGGAGCAGTACTTC. Translating gives CASTSGLAAGEQYF. This sequence joins TRBV19 and TRBJ2-7; 8 bases line up with TRBD2. The ends lost 7 bases at V and 7 bases at J; junction bases unmatched: 12. The CDR3 consists of 14 residues. The germline gives CDR1 LNHDA, CDR2 SQIVND (reference sequence).

V and J are TRBV11-2 and TRBJ2-7; 13 bases fit TRBD2. V shed 5 bases, J shed 5 bases, and the junction held 3 bases outside the gene matches. The CDR3 covers 14 residues. CDR1 is SGHAT and CDR2 is FQNNGV in the germline V gene. In nucleotides, the CDR3 is TGTGCCAGCAGCAGAACTAGCGGGAGGGACGAGCAGTACTTC. Translating it yields CASSRTSGRDEQYF. The full variable domain, with the rest looked up from reference TRBV11-2 and TRBJ2-7, is EAGVAQSPRYKIIEKRQSVAFWCNPISGHATLYWYQQILGQGPKLLIQFQNNGVVDDSQLPKDRFSAERLKGVDSTLKIQPAKLEDSAVYLCASSRTSGRDEQYFGPGTRLTVT.

This clonotype was observed a few times. The rearrangement links TRBV10-2 to TRBJ2-7; 10 bases map to TRBD1. Per the germline V gene, CDR1 is WSHSY and CDR2 is SAAADI. The CDR3 runs 13 residues. Germline trimming cut 6 bases from V and 4 bases from J; bases unmatched to any gene: 3. The CDR3 loop is CASRGTGDYEQYF. DNA for the CDR3: TGCGCCAGCAGGGGGACAGGGGATTACGAGCAGTACTTC.

This clonotype was seen a handful of times. The V gene is TRBV5-1, the J gene TRBJ1-4, with a possible D match to TRBD1 (5 bases). Trimming removed 1 base at V and 8 bases at J, with 12 bases between. The germline gives CDR1 SGHRS, CDR2 YFSETQ. The CDR3 loop spans 14 amino acids. The CDR3 loop is CASSLTGLEEKLFF. The CDR3 DNA is TGCGCCAGCAGCTTGACGGGGCTGGAAGAAAAACTGTTTTTT.

This clonotype was counted only a few times. The V and J genes are TRBV11-2 and TRBJ2-2; a weak D match, TRBD1 (5 bases). V lost 1 base to trimming and J lost 5 bases, with 8 bases between them. In germline, CDR1 is SGHAT, CDR2 FQNNGV. The CDR3 covers 14 residues. CDR3 coding DNA: TGTGCCAGCAGCTTAGTTAGGGGTACCGGGGAGCTGTTTTTT. It translates to CASSLVRGTGELFF.

This clonotype was counted between two and nine times. This rearrangement joins TRBV20-1 to TRBJ1-5; 7 positions agree with TRBD1. Germline CDR1 and CDR2: DFQATT and SNEGSKA (reference sequence). Trimming at V came to 2 bases and at J to 7 bases, leaving 11 bases not matched to a gene. The CDR3 consists of 15 residues. The CDR3 DNA reads TGCAGTGCTAGAAGAAGGACAGGAGGGGACCAGCCCCAGCATTTT. Its translation: CSARRRTGGDQPQHF.

J is TRBJ1-1 and V is TRBV5-1, with D possibly TRBD1 on 5 matching bases. The V end was cut by 3 bases, the J end by 0 bases, with 9 bases between. This CDR3 is built from 14 residues. Per germline, CDR1 SGHRS and CDR2 YFSETQ. CDR3 amino acids: CASSSTAVNTEAFF. The CDR3 bases are TGCGCCAGCAGCTCGACAGCCGTGAACACTGAAGCTTTCTTT.

This chain links TRBV6-2 or TRBV6-3 with TRBJ2-2; D is undetermined. The V and J ends lost 5 bases and 6 bases respectively, with 1 base between them. CDR3 length: 10 residues. Germline V gene data show CDR1 as MNHEY and CDR2 as SVGEGT. In nucleotides, the CDR3 is TGTGCCAGCAGTGCCGGGGAGCTGTTTTTT. This codes for CASSAGELFF.

This clonotype was recorded only once. The V gene is TRBV5-1, the J gene TRBJ1-5; D gene unclear. This CDR3 is 16 amino acids long. Per germline, CDR1 SGHRS and CDR2 YFSETQ. Trimming pared 0 bases from V and 2 bases from J, leaving 12 bases between. The CDR3 nucleotides are TGCGCCAGCAGCTTGGGAATACTTTCTGGCAATCAGCCCCAGCATTTT. This encodes CASSLGILSGNQPQHF.

In this sample, this clonotype turned up once. This chain connects TRBV2 to TRBJ2-3, with a weak D call TRBD2 (6 bases). Germline CDR1 reads SNHLY; CDR2 reads FYNNEI. The CDR3 length is 13 residues. Trimming stripped 8 bases from V and 3 bases from J, with 12 bases between. CDR3 nucleotide sequence: TGTGCCAGCGCGGCAAGCGGGACAGATACGCAGTATTTT. It encodes CASAASGTDTQYF.

The sample holds a few counts of this clonotype. The chain employs TRBV27 and TRBJ2-3, with 7 bases identical to TRBD1. Germline V CDR1 and CDR2: MNHEY, SMNVEV (reference sequence). V trimming: 5 bases; J trimming: 4 bases; junction bases outside the gene matches: 6. The CDR3 covers 14 residues. CDR3 residues: CASSKDRVADTQYF. The DNA of the CDR3 is TGTGCCAGCAGTAAAGACAGGGTCGCAGATACGCAGTATTTT.

V gene TRBV30 combines with J gene TRBJ2-4; a weak D match, TRBD2 (6 bases). With 4 bases removed from V and 6 bases from J, the gap between germline ends came to 10 bases. Germline V gene lookup returns CDR1 GTSNPN and CDR2 SVGIG (reference sequence). This CDR3 spans 12 amino acids. The CDR3 loop is CAWNMGGNIQYF. In DNA, the CDR3 is TGTGCCTGGAATATGGGGGGAAACATTCAGTACTTC.

The genes are TRBV5-1 and TRBJ2-1, with 7 bases aligning to TRBD2. V lost 1 base, J lost 8 bases, and 12 bases stayed unmatched. Per germline, CDR1 SGHRS and CDR2 YFSETQ. The CDR3 is 16 residues long. This chain's CDR3 is CASSLSPSGSTDEQFF. The DNA for the CDR3 is TGCGCCAGCAGCTTGTCCCCTAGCGGCTCCACCGATGAGCAGTTCTTC.

Concerning this clonotype itself: Compared with germline, one end of the junction differs, possibly owing to a read error. The V call is TRBV11-2, the J call TRBJ2-1, with TRBD2 matching over 8 bases. Germline V gene sequence: CDR1 SGHAT, CDR2 FQNNGV. CDR3 length: 14 amino acids. The CDR3 DNA reads as TGTGCCAGCAGATTAGCGGGAACTTTTAATGAGCAGTTCTTC. This sequence encodes CASRLAGTFNEQFF.

This clonotype was found a few times. The rearrangement links TRBV5-5 to TRBJ2-1; TRBD2 matches 7 bases. With V trimmed by 4 bases and J by 0 bases, 7 bases remained unmatched. This CDR3 spans 16 amino acids. Germline loops: CDR1 SGHKS, CDR2 YYEKEE (reference sequence). CDR3 coding DNA: TGTGCCAGCAGCGTAACTAGCGCCAGCTCCTACAATGAGCAGTTCTTC. It is translated as CASSVTSASSYNEQFF.

This clonotype was observed a handful of times. The chain carries TRBV20-1 and TRBJ1-1; unclear D gene. The CDR3 is 15 residues long. Germline V lookup: CDR1 DFQATT, CDR2 SNEGSKA (reference sequence). Trimming removed 5 bases at V and 4 bases at J, with 20 bases between. In nucleotides, the CDR3 is TGCAGTGCTCGACAAGGTGCGGAAGGTTTCACTGAAGCTTTCTTT. Protein sequence: CSARQGAEGFTEAFF.

At least ten counts were recorded for this clonotype. The chain recombines TRBV7-9 with TRBJ2-1; possibly TRBD1 for D (6 bases). The CDR3 runs to 14 residues. V was cut by 3 bases and J by 4 bases, with 10 bases left in between. Germline V gene sequence: CDR1 SEHNR, CDR2 FQNEAQ (reference sequence). CDR3 coding DNA: TGTGCCAGCAGCTTTACAACAGGGTACAATGAGCAGTTCTTC. Translation: CASSFTTGYNEQFF. The full variable domain, completed using reference TRBV7-9 and TRBJ2-1, is DTGVSQNPRHKITKRGQNVTFRCDPISEHNRLYWYRQTLGQGPEFLTYFQNEAQLEKSRLLSDRFSAERPKGSFSTLEIQRTEQGDSAMYLCASSFTTGYNEQFFGPGTRLTVL.

This clonotype came up a few times. The V call is TRBV20-1, the J call TRBJ1-6; 8 bases line up with TRBD1. This CDR3 comprises 13 residues. Per the germline V gene, CDR1 is DFQATT and CDR2 is SNEGSKA (reference sequence). The V segment lost 6 bases and the J segment 9 bases; nucleotides outside the gene matches: 7. The CDR3 loop reads CSAEGQGRSPLHF. Written as DNA, the CDR3 is TGCAGTGCGGAAGGACAGGGTCGTTCACCCCTCCACTTT.

This clonotype was observed a handful of times. This chain connects TRBV14 to TRBJ2-1; TRBD2 agrees at 12 bases. V trimming: 1 base; J trimming: 5 bases; junction bases outside the gene matches: 6. Germline loops: CDR1 SGHDN, CDR2 FVKESK. The CDR3 runs to 17 residues. The DNA for the CDR3 is TGTGCCAGCAGCCAAGGCTTTGGACTAGCGGGGCACAATGAGCAGTTCTTC. It translates to CASSQGFGLAGHNEQFF.

The chain has TRBV27 and TRBJ2-2, with D perhaps TRBD1 (6 bases). This CDR3 has 14 amino acids. Deletions cut 8 bases from V and 8 bases from J, with 18 bases between. CDR1 and CDR2 (germline): MNHEY, SMNVEV (reference sequence). For the CDR3, the DNA is TGTGCCAGCCTCCGATGGCAGGGGAGTGGGGAGCTGTTTTTT. This sequence encodes CASLRWQGSGELFF.

The chain carries TRBV19 and TRBJ1-1; D is undetermined. The CDR3 consists of 14 residues. Germline V gene data show CDR1 as LNHDA and CDR2 as SQIVND (reference sequence). V gave up 3 bases and J gave up 5 bases, with 13 bases separating them. The CDR3 region is CASSIWKAGTEAFF. CDR3 sequence (DNA): TGTGCCAGTAGTATCTGGAAGGCGGGAACTGAAGCTTTCTTT.